One and the same sample provided the 20 T cell receptor beta chains below, sequenced in a study of CD8 T cells in Susac syndrome (dated by TCRdb to between 2018 and 2020). The library was obtained by the immunoSEQ multiplex PCR assay. RNA was extracted with the RNeasy kit and roughly 0.45 to 1 ug was reverse transcribed using random hexamers. The public reads were reanalyzed by TCRdb: fastp trimming at Q25, MiXCR alignment, in-frame beta chains only. Each CDR3 protein gets just one entry, which takes the most common genes and DNA from the rows behind it. The sample records tens of thousands of distinct CDR3 sequences, roughly 94% of which are singletons. The ten biggest clones cover about 0.45% of the sample. The sequencing input was CD8+ T cells from PBMCs. The receptors were gathered from a human donor with Susac syndrome.

The V call is TRBV3-1, the J call TRBJ2-1, with unresolved D. The CDR3 spans 13 residues. Germline CDR1 reads LGHDT; CDR2 reads YNNKEL (reference sequence). V gave up 0 bases and J gave up 9 bases, with 9 bases separating them. This chain's CDR3 is CASSQDFVGEQFF. The CDR3 nucleotides are TGTGCCAGCAGCCAAGATTTCGTGGGTGAGCAGTTCTTC.

The genes are TRBV12-3 or TRBV12-4 and TRBJ2-1, with 9 bases identical to TRBD1. J lost 8 bases, V lost 6 bases, and 8 bases had no gene match. This CDR3 is built from 14 residues. The CDR3 coding sequence is TGTGCCAGCAGCCCAGGGACAGGGTGGTATGAGCAGTTCTTC. Its protein product is CASSPGTGWYEQFF.

V gene TRBV30 combines with J gene TRBJ2-7; D is uncertain. This CDR3 region has 14 residues. CDR1 is GTSNPN, CDR2 SVGIG, per germline (reference sequence). V lost 3 bases to trimming and J lost 7 bases, with 19 bases between them. In DNA form, the CDR3 reads TGTGCCTGGAGCCCGACCCAAGGAAGGAAGGAGCAGTACTTC. Its protein product is CAWSPTQGRKEQYF.

The chain employs TRBV7-9 and TRBJ2-1; D could derive from TRBD1 or TRBD2 (5 bases each). The CDR3 is 14 residues long. Germline values: CDR1 SEHNR, CDR2 FQNEAQ (reference sequence). The V gene lost 3 bases and the J gene lost 5 bases, with 11 bases spanning the gap. The CDR3, as DNA: TGTGCCAGCAGCTTCCCGGGGCGGGACAATGAGCAGTTCTTC. It specifies CASSFPGRDNEQFF.

V gene TRBV7-8 combines with J gene TRBJ2-1; TRBD1 is a possible D gene (6 bases). The CDR3 covers 12 residues. From germline, CDR1 is SGHVS and CDR2 FQNEAQ. V lost 7 bases and J lost 12, with 16 bases in between. This CDR3 is CASTSDSVRQFF. DNA for the CDR3: TGTGCCAGCACCTCGGACAGCGTACGGCAGTTCTTC.

The chain employs TRBV29-1 and TRBJ2-1; 7 bases are a match to TRBD2. J lost 7 bases, V lost 1 base, and 16 bases had no gene match. CDR3 length equals 17 residues. Germline V gene data show CDR1 as SQVTM and CDR2 as ANQGSEA. The CDR3 sequence: CSVEGLAEGLLRNEQFF. The CDR3 DNA reads as TGCAGCGTTGAAGGCCTAGCGGAGGGGCTATTAAGGAATGAGCAGTTCTTC.

V usage is TRBV27 and J usage is TRBJ2-7; tentative D call: TRBD2 (6 bases). The CDR3 spans 14 residues. Trimming removed 5 bases from V and 0 bases from J, with 11 bases in between. CDR1 and CDR2 from the germline V gene are MNHEY and SMNVEV (reference sequence). CDR3 in DNA: TGTGCCAGCAGTCTGTGGGACTCCTCCTACGAGCAGTACTTC. It codes for CASSLWDSSYEQYF.

The chain uses TRBV9 and TRBJ2-3; 7 bases fit TRBD2. Per germline, CDR1 SGDLS and CDR2 YYNGEE. The V and J ends lost 3 bases and 3 bases, in that order; junction bases with no gene match: 4. This CDR3 has 14 amino acids. CDR3 DNA sequence: TGTGCCAGCAGCGCAGTGGGGGGGACAGATACGCAGTATTTT. As protein: CASSAVGGTDTQYF.

This clonotype was recorded only once. The chain joins TRBV30 to TRBJ2-1, with D maybe TRBD2 (5 bases). Germline V lookup: CDR1 GTSNPN, CDR2 SVGIG (reference sequence). CDR3 length equals 14 residues. Trimming stripped 6 bases from V and 12 bases from J, with 24 bases between. The CDR3 is CACLLGESAFRQFF. For the CDR3, the DNA is TGTGCCTGTCTTCTCGGGGAGTCCGCGTTCCGGCAGTTCTTC.

The chain carries TRBV9 and TRBJ2-1; 9 nucleotides match TRBD2. Per germline, CDR1 SGDLS and CDR2 YYNGEE. CDR3 length: 15 residues. The V and J ends lost 4 bases and 4 bases, in that order; junction bases with no gene match: 6. DNA of the CDR3: TGTGCCAGCAGCCCTAGCGGGATGGGGTACAATGAGCAGTTCTTC. Amino acids: CASSPSGMGYNEQFF.

The chain is built from TRBV28 and TRBJ2-1; D unclear. The CDR3 sequence is 13 residues long. V was cut by 2 bases and J by 5 bases, with 7 bases left in between. Germline loops: CDR1 MDHEN, CDR2 SYDVKM. The CDR3 DNA follows: TGTGCCAGCAGTTTAGAGGCTAACAATGAGCAGTTCTTC. Translation gives CASSLEANNEQFF.

The rearrangement uses TRBV15 and TRBJ1-1, with 7 bases lining up with TRBD1. CDR3 size: 13 residues. Germline-derived CDR1 and CDR2 are LNHNV and YYDKDF (reference sequence). The V gene end was trimmed by 4 bases and the J gene end by 5 bases; junction bases not matched to a gene: 4. The CDR3, as DNA: TGTGCCACCAGCACGACAGGGAGGACTGAAGCTTTCTTT. It yields the protein CATSTTGRTEAFF.

The rearrangement uses TRBV12-3 or TRBV12-4 and TRBJ1-2, with 11 bases matching TRBD1. V lost 6 bases to trimming and J lost 8 bases; unmatched junction nucleotides: 5. The length of the CDR3 is 13 residues. This CDR3 reads CASSFGTGGGYTF. The CDR3 nucleotides read TGTGCCAGCAGCTTCGGGACAGGGGGAGGCTACACCTTC.

The rearrangement uses TRBV19 and TRBJ2-5; TRBD1 matches 8 bases. The CDR3 is 16 residues long. CDR1 is LNHDA, CDR2 SQIVND, per germline (reference sequence). V dropped 4 bases and J dropped 1; count of bases not matched to a gene: 8. CDR3 residues: CASSTSDRDLQETQYF. CDR3 DNA: TGTGCCAGTAGTACCTCGGACAGGGACCTCCAAGAGACCCAGTACTTC.

This rearrangement joins TRBV10-3 to TRBJ2-1; TRBD2 matches 8 bases. The V gene's germline CDR1 is ENHRY and CDR2 SYGVKD. The CDR3 sequence is 15 residues long. The V gene end was trimmed by 3 bases and the J gene end by 4 bases; junction bases not matched to a gene: 5. The CDR3 loop reads CAISDIAGPYNEQFF. In DNA form, the CDR3 reads TGTGCCATCAGTGATATAGCGGGACCTTACAATGAGCAGTTCTTC.

The rearrangement uses TRBV29-1 and TRBJ1-1; D is undetermined. Per the germline V gene, CDR1 is SQVTM and CDR2 is ANQGSEA. Trimming pared 3 bases from V and 8 bases from J, leaving 4 bases between. This CDR3 has 9 amino acids. The CDR3 reads CSVESEAFF. The CDR3, as DNA: TGCAGCGTTGAGTCAGAAGCTTTCTTT.

The chain couples TRBV20-1 to TRBJ2-7; D is uncertain. The germline CDR1 and CDR2 sequences are DFQATT and SNEGSKA (reference sequence). Trimming cost V 0 bases and J 4 bases, with 10 bases left between them. The CDR3 extends over 13 amino acids. As DNA, the CDR3 is TGCAGTGCTAGAGACCCTGCGGAGTACGAGCAGTACTTC. It codes for CSARDPAEYEQYF.

V gene TRBV2 combines with J gene TRBJ2-7, with D hard to call. Trimming removed 3 bases at V and 3 bases at J, with 6 bases between. The germline gives CDR1 SNHLY, CDR2 FYNNEI. This CDR3 spans 12 amino acids. CDR3 amino acids: CASSDSVYEQYF. The CDR3 coding sequence is TGTGCCAGCAGTGACAGTGTCTACGAGCAGTACTTC.

The chain links TRBV12-5 to TRBJ2-1; 7 nucleotides align to TRBD2. Germline CDR1 and CDR2: LGHNT and FRNRAP. V lost 2 bases, J lost 1 base, and 11 bases stayed unmatched. CDR3 length: 18 amino acids. The CDR3 nucleotides are TGTGCTAGTGGTTTGCCCTACCCTAGCGGAAATTCCTACAATGAGCAGTTCTTC. This sequence encodes CASGLPYPSGNSYNEQFF.

CDR3 residues: CSVPLGTEAFF. The CDR3 nucleotides are TGCAGCGTTCCGTTGGGGACTGAAGCTTTCTTT. The rearrangement uses TRBV29-1 and TRBJ1-1; D remains ambiguous. The V gene's germline CDR1 is SQVTM and CDR2 ANQGSEA. Trimming stripped 5 bases from V and 5 bases from J, with 9 bases between. The length of the CDR3 is 11 residues.